The 30 T cell receptor beta chains presented below share a single source sample, sequenced in a study of beta chain features in type 1 diabetes. TCRB transcripts that were expressed got sequenced, as all of the isolated RNA had been reverse transcribed. Libraries were prepared by immunoSEQ multiplex PCR; TCRdb keeps only in-frame clonotypes and omits some of them. The sample lists about 620,000 clones, roughly 16% occurring once. Sequences were obtained from naive CD4+ T cells from blood. The origin of the receptors is a man aged 18 to 29 in good health.

V is TRBV18 and J is TRBJ1-5; the D gene is possibly TRBD1 (5 bases). There are 15 residues in the CDR3. V lost 1 base and J 4 bases, leaving 11 bases between the germline ends. Germline V CDR1 and CDR2: KGHSH, LQKENI. The CDR3 reads CASSPQGLLNQPQHF. The DNA for the CDR3 is TGTGCCAGCTCACCACAGGGACTGTTGAATCAGCCCCAGCATTTT.

This chain links TRBV5-1 with TRBJ2-1; D call uncertain. CDR1 and CDR2 from the germline V gene are SGHRS and YFSETQ. The CDR3 is made up of 14 amino acids. The V end lost 5 bases, the J end lost 4 bases, and 13 bases lay between the germline ends. CDR3 residues: CASRISNWYNEQFF. In DNA, the CDR3 is TGCGCCAGCAGAATATCGAACTGGTACAATGAGCAGTTCTTC.

This clone was observed a handful of times. This chain joins TRBV5-6 and TRBJ2-7; 10 bases map to TRBD1. This CDR3 comprises 12 residues. The germline V gene has CDR1 SGHDT and CDR2 YYEEEE. V dropped 4 bases and J dropped 6; count of bases not matched to a gene: 1. CDR3: CASSRDRGEQYF. The CDR3 DNA sequence: TGTGCCAGCAGCCGGGACAGGGGCGAGCAGTACTTC.

On this clone itself: The junction departs from the called germline gene at one end, perhaps through a read error. This chain connects TRBV27 to TRBJ1-2; D is unresolved. In germline, CDR1 is MNHEY, CDR2 SMNVEV (reference sequence). The CDR3 spans 14 residues. The CDR3 spells CASNLVAENYGYTF. CDR3 nucleotides: TGTGCCAGCAATTTAGTTGCAGAGAACTATGGCTACACCTTC.

This clone came up a few times. This chain uses TRBV4-3 with TRBJ1-2; no clear D gene. The V and J ends lost 0 bases and 5 bases respectively, with 10 bases between them. CDR1 is LGHNA and CDR2 is YSLEER in the germline V gene. This CDR3 is 14 amino acids long. The CDR3 loop is CASSQDIGYYGYTF. The DNA of the CDR3 is TGCGCCAGCAGCCAAGATATCGGGTATTATGGCTACACCTTC.

The table lists this clone with a few counts. The chain couples TRBV11-2 to TRBJ2-2; possibly TRBD1 for D (6 bases). Trimming cost V 2 bases and J 1 base, with 11 bases left between them. The CDR3 contains 16 residues. The germline V gene has CDR1 SGHAT and CDR2 FQNNGV. CDR3 in amino acids: CASSLSARGNTGELFF. As DNA, the CDR3 is TGTGCCAGCAGCTTATCTGCCAGGGGGAACACCGGGGAGCTGTTTTTT.

The table lists this clone with a few counts. The genes are TRBV5-4 and TRBJ2-1; TRBD1 matches 10 bases. CDR1 is SGHNT, CDR2 YYREEE, per germline (reference sequence). The CDR3 sequence is 15 residues long. J gave up 3 bases and V 4 bases, and 4 bases lay outside the gene matches. CDR3 sequence: CASSPGQGNYNEQFF. CDR3 nucleotides: TGTGCCAGCAGCCCGGGACAGGGGAACTACAATGAGCAGTTCTTC.

V is TRBV28 and J is TRBJ2-5; no definite D call. The CDR3 sequence is 13 residues long. Trimming removed 6 bases from V and 4 bases from J, with 12 bases in between. Per germline, CDR1 MDHEN and CDR2 SYDVKM. The CDR3 reads CASSFRLSETQYF. In DNA form, the CDR3 reads TGTGCCAGCAGCTTTCGGCTCTCAGAGACCCAGTACTTC.

This clone was detected a few times. The V gene is TRBV5-1, the J gene TRBJ1-6; D is undetermined. Between the trimmed V and J ends, which lost 3 bases and 4 bases, there was a span of 11 bases. CDR1 and CDR2 (germline): SGHRS, YFSETQ. The CDR3 totals 15 residues. The DNA of the CDR3 is TGCGCCAGCAGCTCGGACGGCCAATATAATTCACCCCTCCACTTT. This translates into CASSSDGQYNSPLHF.

A few counts support this clone. J is TRBJ2-3 and V is TRBV30; possible D gene TRBD1, 5 bases. CDR3 length equals 14 residues. Trimming shortened V by 3 bases and J by 3 bases, and 13 bases separated the two germline ends. The germline CDR1 and CDR2 sequences are GTSNPN and SVGIG (reference sequence). The CDR3 region is CAWRGPVETDTQYF. As DNA, the CDR3 is TGTGCCTGGAGGGGGCCAGTCGAAACAGATACGCAGTATTTT.

This clone has just a few counts. The gene calls are TRBV6-4 and TRBJ2-7; maybe TRBD2 (6 bases). Germline assignment: CDR1 MRHNA and CDR2 SNTAGT. The CDR3 loop spans 15 amino acids. The V and J ends lost 4 bases and 6 bases respectively, with 19 bases between them. The CDR3 sequence is CASSVTPGGESEQYF. In nucleotides, the CDR3 is TGTGCCAGCAGTGTTACCCCAGGAGGGGAAAGCGAGCAGTACTTC.

The V gene is TRBV7-6, the J gene TRBJ2-7, with a weak D call TRBD1 (6 bases). The CDR3 runs to 14 residues. Germline CDR1 and CDR2: SGHVS and FNYEAQ. V was clipped by 5 bases and J by 1 base, with 12 bases between them. CDR3 sequence: CASSQQGNSYEQYF. CDR3 nucleotides: TGTGCCAGCAGCCAACAGGGAAATTCCTACGAGCAGTACTTC.

The chain employs TRBV5-1 and TRBJ2-2; TRBD2 agrees at 10 bases. With V trimmed by 5 bases and J by 4 bases, 2 bases remained unmatched. This CDR3 contains 14 residues. The V gene's germline CDR1 is SGHRS and CDR2 YFSETQ. CDR3 sequence (DNA): TGCGCCAGCAGTAGGACTAGCGGCACCGGGGAGCTGTTTTTT. Its translation: CASSRTSGTGELFF.

This chain joins TRBV29-1 and TRBJ2-5; D is perhaps TRBD1 or TRBD2 (5 bases each). CDR3 length: 12 amino acids. The germline V gene encodes CDR1 SQVTM and CDR2 ANQGSEA. Trimming shortened V by 8 bases and J by 3 bases, and 13 bases separated the two germline ends. For the CDR3, the DNA is TGCAGCCTGAGGGTCAGGGAAGAGACCCAGTACTTC. Translating gives CSLRVREETQYF.

This rearrangement joins TRBV2 to TRBJ2-1; D is possibly TRBD2 (6 bases). V was clipped by 8 bases and J by 3 bases, with 17 bases between them. The CDR3 contains 15 residues. Germline-derived CDR1 and CDR2 are SNHLY and FYNNEI. The CDR3: CASPRRGKSYNEQFF. CDR3 nucleotide sequence: TGTGCCAGCCCCCGGCGGGGTAAGAGCTACAATGAGCAGTTCTTC.

This clone was counted only a few times. The J gene is TRBJ1-2, the V gene TRBV29-1; no firm D call. The germline V gene encodes CDR1 SQVTM and CDR2 ANQGSEA. CDR3 length: 14 residues. The V gene lost 2 bases and the J gene lost 1 base, with 11 bases spanning the gap. The CDR3 loop is CSVEWTGNNYGYTF. The CDR3 nucleotides are TGCAGCGTTGAATGGACCGGAAATAACTATGGCTACACCTTC.

The rearrangement links TRBV7-2 to TRBJ2-7, with D possibly matching TRBD1 (6 bases). Per germline, CDR1 SGHTA and CDR2 FQGNSA. The CDR3 totals 14 residues. Trimming stripped 1 base from V and 2 bases from J, with 9 bases between. The CDR3 bases are TGTGCCAGCAGCTTAGTACGGGACACCTACGAGCAGTACTTC. It codes for CASSLVRDTYEQYF.

This clone was counted a few times. The rearrangement uses TRBV19 and TRBJ2-1, with D perhaps matching TRBD1 (6 bases). V shed 5 bases and J shed 0 bases, with 11 bases lying between them. The CDR3 totals 15 residues. Per germline, CDR1 LNHDA and CDR2 SQIVND (reference sequence). The CDR3 loop reads CASSQQGSSYNEQFF. CDR3 sequence (DNA): TGTGCCAGTAGTCAACAGGGAAGCTCCTACAATGAGCAGTTCTTC.

In this sample, this clone turned up a few times. V is TRBV7-9 and J is TRBJ2-1; 10 bases map to TRBD1. J gave up 8 bases and V 5 bases, and 9 bases lay outside the gene matches. Germline CDR1 SEHNR, CDR2 FQNEAQ (reference sequence). The CDR3 is made up of 15 amino acids. CDR3 in DNA: TGTGCCAGCAGCGGGGACAGGGGACCTCGCGATGAGCAGTTCTTC. Its protein product is CASSGDRGPRDEQFF.

This rearrangement joins TRBV28 to TRBJ2-7; TRBD1 agrees at 7 bases. The V gene's germline CDR1 is MDHEN and CDR2 SYDVKM. After removal of 2 bases from V and 2 bases from J, the junction contained 6 bases not matched to a gene. The CDR3 covers 15 residues. In DNA, the CDR3 is TGTGCCAGCAGTTTACCGACAGGGTCCCCCTACGAGCAGTACTTC. This translates into CASSLPTGSPYEQYF.

A few counts support this clone. The chain carries TRBV30 and TRBJ1-2; TRBD1 might be the D (5 bases). The ends were cut back, 2 bases at V and 2 bases at J, with 12 bases in the middle. CDR3 size: 14 residues. Germline CDR1 reads GTSNPN; CDR2 reads SVGIG (reference sequence). The CDR3 loop reads CAWSRGRDNYGYTF. DNA of the CDR3: TGTGCCTGGAGTCGGGGCAGGGACAACTATGGCTACACCTTC.

J is TRBJ2-1 and V is TRBV4-3; no clear D. Germline loops: CDR1 LGHNA, CDR2 YSLEER. Between the trimmed V and J ends, which lost 0 bases and 2 bases, there was a span of 11 bases. This CDR3 comprises 16 residues. CDR3 in DNA: TGCGCCAGCAGCCAAGAGGAAGGGAACCCCTACAATGAGCAGTTCTTC. Translating gives CASSQEEGNPYNEQFF.

This clone turned up a few times. V is TRBV19 and J is TRBJ2-1; TRBD1 is a possible D gene (5 bases). This CDR3 has 20 residues. V was trimmed by 1 base and J by 0 bases, leaving 22 bases between them. Germline V lookup: CDR1 LNHDA, CDR2 SQIVND (reference sequence). The CDR3 is CASSIGLFSRRQSSYNEQFF. CDR3 nucleotides: TGTGCCAGTAGTATAGGCCTTTTTTCCAGACGACAGAGCTCCTACAATGAGCAGTTCTTC.

This clone was detected a few times. The J gene is TRBJ2-7, the V gene TRBV7-9; D uncertain. Germline CDR1 SEHNR, CDR2 FQNEAQ (reference sequence). CDR3 size: 15 residues. V was trimmed by 0 bases and J by 3 bases, leaving 12 bases between them. Written as DNA, the CDR3 is TGTGCCAGCAGCTTAGCTCCCCCTAGGCTCTACGAGCAGTACTTC. Translated, it gives CASSLAPPRLYEQYF.

The table lists this clone with a few counts. J is TRBJ1-4 and V is TRBV7-2, with D unclear. The ends were cut back, 0 bases at V and 5 bases at J, with 13 bases in the middle. Germline CDR1 SGHTA, CDR2 FQGNSA. The CDR3 extends over 16 amino acids. Here the CDR3 DNA reads TGTGCCAGCAGCTTAGCCCGCACCATTAAAAATGAAAAACTGTTTTTT. Protein: CASSLARTIKNEKLFF.

The chain combines TRBV4-1 with TRBJ2-1; 9 bases are a match to TRBD2. V was clipped by 1 base and J by 7 bases; unmatched bases: 11. The CDR3 runs to 17 residues. The germline V gene has CDR1 MGHRA and CDR2 YSYEKL. The CDR3 reads CASSQGRVAGAKNEQFF. CDR3 DNA sequence: TGCGCCAGCAGCCAAGGGAGGGTAGCGGGAGCCAAAAATGAGCAGTTCTTC.

The chain combines TRBV2 with TRBJ2-5, with TRBD2 matching over 7 bases. Losses at the gene ends were 8 bases for V and 5 bases for J; bases not matched to a gene: 17. The V gene's germline CDR1 is SNHLY and CDR2 FYNNEI. The CDR3 is 16 amino acids. The CDR3 here is CASVNSGTRFGETQYF. The CDR3 coding sequence is TGTGCCAGCGTTAACAGCGGGACGCGATTCGGGGAGACCCAGTACTTC.

This clone has only a few counts. The V gene is TRBV14, the J gene TRBJ2-7; TRBD2 agrees at 8 bases. Germline trimming cut 4 bases from V and 3 bases from J; bases unmatched to any gene: 5. The V gene's germline CDR1 is SGHDN and CDR2 FVKESK. The CDR3 totals 14 residues. The CDR3 loop reads CASSRRAGGYEQYF. Written as DNA, the CDR3 is TGTGCCAGCAGCCGGCGGGCGGGGGGCTACGAGCAGTACTTC.

The chain employs TRBV7-9 and TRBJ2-5; D possibly corresponds to TRBD1 (5 bases). Germline CDR1 and CDR2: SEHNR and FQNEAQ (reference sequence). V lost 5 bases and J lost 5, with 18 bases in between. The CDR3 runs 15 residues. CDR3 DNA sequence: TGTGCCAGCAGCCCTACAAGGGGCTCGAGGGAGACCCAGTACTTC. This sequence encodes CASSPTRGSRETQYF.

CDR3 residues: CASSRRGGGPNNEQFF. CDR3 in DNA: TGTGCCAGCAGCCGCCGGGGAGGAGGGCCCAACAATGAGCAGTTCTTC. V usage is TRBV7-6 and J usage is TRBJ2-1; perhaps TRBD2 as D (6 bases). Trimming pared 5 bases from V and 5 bases from J, leaving 19 bases between. Per the germline V gene, CDR1 is SGHVS and CDR2 is FNYEAQ. This CDR3 spans 16 amino acids.